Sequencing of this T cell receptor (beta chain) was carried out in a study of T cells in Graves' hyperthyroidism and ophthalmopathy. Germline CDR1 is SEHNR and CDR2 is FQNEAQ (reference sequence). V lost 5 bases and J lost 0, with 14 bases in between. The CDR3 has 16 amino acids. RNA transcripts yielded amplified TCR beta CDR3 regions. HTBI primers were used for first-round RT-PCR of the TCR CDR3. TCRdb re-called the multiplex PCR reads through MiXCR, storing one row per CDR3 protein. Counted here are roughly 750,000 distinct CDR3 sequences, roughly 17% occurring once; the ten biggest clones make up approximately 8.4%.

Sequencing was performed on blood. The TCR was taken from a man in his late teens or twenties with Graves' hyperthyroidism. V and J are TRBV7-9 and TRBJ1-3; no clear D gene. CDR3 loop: CASSPNTATSGNTIYF. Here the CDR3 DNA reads TGTGCCAGCAGCCCAAACACAGCGACCTCTGGAAACACCATATATTTT.